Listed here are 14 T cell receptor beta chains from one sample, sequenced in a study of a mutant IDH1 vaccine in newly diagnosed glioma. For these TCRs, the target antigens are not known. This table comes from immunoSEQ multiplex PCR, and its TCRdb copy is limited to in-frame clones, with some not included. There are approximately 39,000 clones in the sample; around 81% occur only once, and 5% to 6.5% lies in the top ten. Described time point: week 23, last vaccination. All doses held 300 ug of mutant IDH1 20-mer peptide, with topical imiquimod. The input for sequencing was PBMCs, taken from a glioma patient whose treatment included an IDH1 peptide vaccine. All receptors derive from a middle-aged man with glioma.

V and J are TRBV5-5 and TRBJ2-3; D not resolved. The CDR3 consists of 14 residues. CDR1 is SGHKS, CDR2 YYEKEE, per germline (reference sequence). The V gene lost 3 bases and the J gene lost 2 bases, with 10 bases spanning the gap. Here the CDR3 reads CASSYGFNTDTQYF. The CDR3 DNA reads TGTGCCAGCAGCTACGGGTTTAACACAGATACGCAGTATTTT.

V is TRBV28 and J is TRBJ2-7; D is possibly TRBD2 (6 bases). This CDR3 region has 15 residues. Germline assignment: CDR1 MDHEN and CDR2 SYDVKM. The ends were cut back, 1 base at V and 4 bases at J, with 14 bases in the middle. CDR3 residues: CASSLSSSGDYEQYF. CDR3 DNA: TGTGCCAGCAGTTTATCGAGTAGCGGAGATTACGAGCAGTACTTC.

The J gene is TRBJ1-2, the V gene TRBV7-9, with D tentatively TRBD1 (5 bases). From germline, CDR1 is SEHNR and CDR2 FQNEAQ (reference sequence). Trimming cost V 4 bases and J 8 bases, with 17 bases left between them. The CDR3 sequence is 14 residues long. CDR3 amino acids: CASSSQSEGFGYTF. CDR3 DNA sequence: TGTGCCAGCAGCTCCCAGAGTGAGGGGTTCGGCTACACCTTC.

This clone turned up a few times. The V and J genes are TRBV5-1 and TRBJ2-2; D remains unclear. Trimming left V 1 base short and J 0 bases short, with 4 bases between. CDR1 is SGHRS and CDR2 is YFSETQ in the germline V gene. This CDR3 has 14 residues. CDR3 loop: CASSLLPNTGELFF. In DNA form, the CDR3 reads TGCGCCAGCAGCTTGCTCCCGAACACCGGGGAGCTGTTTTTT.

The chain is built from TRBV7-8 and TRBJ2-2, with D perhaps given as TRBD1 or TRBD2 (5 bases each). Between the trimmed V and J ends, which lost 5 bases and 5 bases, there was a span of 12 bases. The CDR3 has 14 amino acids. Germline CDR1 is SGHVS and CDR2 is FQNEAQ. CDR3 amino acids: CASSLRDVTGELFF. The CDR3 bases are TGTGCCAGCAGCCTCCGGGACGTTACCGGGGAGCTGTTTTTT.

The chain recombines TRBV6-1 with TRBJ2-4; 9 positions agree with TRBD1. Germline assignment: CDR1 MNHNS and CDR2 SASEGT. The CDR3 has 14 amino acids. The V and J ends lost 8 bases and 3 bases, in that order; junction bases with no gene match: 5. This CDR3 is CASRGQGFKNIQYF. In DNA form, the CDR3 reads TGTGCCAGCCGGGGACAGGGTTTCAAAAACATTCAGTACTTC.

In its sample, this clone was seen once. The CDR3 nucleotides are TGTGCCAGCAGCTTAGAGAATAGCGGGGGGGCTCCCGGGACCCAGTACTTC. Its protein product is CASSLENSGGAPGTQYF. The chain links TRBV11-2 to TRBJ2-5, with 11 bases lining up with TRBD2. V shed 0 bases, J shed 7 bases, and the junction held 10 bases outside the gene matches. The CDR3 is 17 residues long. Germline V gene lookup returns CDR1 SGHAT and CDR2 FQNNGV.

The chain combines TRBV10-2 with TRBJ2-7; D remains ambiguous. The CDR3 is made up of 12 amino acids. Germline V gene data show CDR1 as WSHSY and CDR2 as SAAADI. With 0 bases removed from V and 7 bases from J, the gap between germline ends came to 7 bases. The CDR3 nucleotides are TGCGCCAGCAGTGAGTCCGGTCGGGAGCAGTACTTC. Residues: CASSESGREQYF.

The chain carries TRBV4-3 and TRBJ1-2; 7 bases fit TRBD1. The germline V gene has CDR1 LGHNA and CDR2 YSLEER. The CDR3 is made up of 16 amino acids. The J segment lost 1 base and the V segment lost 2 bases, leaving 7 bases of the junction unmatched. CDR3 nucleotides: TGCGCCAGCAGCCAATTTCGGACAGGTTTTAACTATGGCTACACCTTC. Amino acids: CASSQFRTGFNYGYTF.

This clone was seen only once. CDR3 in amino acids: CASSPRGSGGEETQYF. The DNA of the CDR3 is TGTGCCAGCAGCCCCCGGGGTAGCGGGGGGGAAGAGACCCAGTACTTC. The chain uses TRBV13 and TRBJ2-5, with 11 bases aligning to TRBD2. The germline V gene has CDR1 PRHDT and CDR2 FYEKMQ (reference sequence). V lost 5 bases, J lost 3 bases, and 8 bases stayed unmatched. This CDR3 has 16 amino acids.

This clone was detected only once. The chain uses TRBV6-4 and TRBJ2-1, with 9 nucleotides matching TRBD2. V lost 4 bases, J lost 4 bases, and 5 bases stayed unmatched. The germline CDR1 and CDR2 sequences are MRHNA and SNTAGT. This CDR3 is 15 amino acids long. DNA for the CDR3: TGTGCCAGCAGTGCGACTAGCGGAGGTTACAATGAGCAGTTCTTC. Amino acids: CASSATSGGYNEQFF.

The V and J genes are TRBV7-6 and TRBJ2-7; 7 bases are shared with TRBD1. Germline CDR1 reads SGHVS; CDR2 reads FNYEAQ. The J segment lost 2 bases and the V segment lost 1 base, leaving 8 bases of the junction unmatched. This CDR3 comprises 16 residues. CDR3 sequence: CASSLGGSQGAYEQYF. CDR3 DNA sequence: TGTGCCAGCAGCTTAGGTGGAAGCCAGGGGGCCTACGAGCAGTACTTC.

DNA of the CDR3: TGTGCCAGCAGCGGAGCCCCTGGACTAGCAGACACAGATACGCAGTATTTT. This sequence encodes CASSGAPGLADTDTQYF. The J gene is TRBJ2-3, the V gene TRBV9, with 8 bases that match TRBD2. The ends lost 3 bases at V and 2 bases at J; junction bases unmatched: 11. This CDR3 is built from 17 residues. CDR1 and CDR2 (germline): SGDLS, YYNGEE.

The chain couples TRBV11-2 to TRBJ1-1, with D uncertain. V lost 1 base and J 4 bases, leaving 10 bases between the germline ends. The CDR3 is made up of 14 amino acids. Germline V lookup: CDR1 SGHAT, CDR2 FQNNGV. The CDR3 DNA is TGTGCCAGCAGCTTAGGGATAAGGGCCACTGAAGCTTTCTTT. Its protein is CASSLGIRATEAFF.